This T cell receptor (beta chain) emerged from a study of lung T cells in sarcoidosis with Löfgren's syndrome (dated by TCRdb to 2016 to 2017). Regarding the research as a whole: Sarcoidosis was characterized as a granulomatous disease that is mostly pulmonary, in which CD4+ T cells accumulate in bronchoalveolar lavage fluid. The repertoire analyses focused on Löfgren's syndrome patients. Overall results and qualifications from the work: Recognition of a sarcoidosis-associated antigen was only suggested, and the antigen itself remained putative and was not identified.

There are many counts of this clonotype. No antigen is known for it. Per-base qualities were not stored, and no clone one base away is much larger. Sequenced on an Illumina MiSeq. TCRdb trimmed the raw reads at Q25, called clones with MiXCR and kept productive beta chains. Entries that share a CDR3 protein sequence are merged under the most common genes and DNA. The sample table holds 60,000 or so distinct CDR3 sequences, of which around 20% were seen once. The ten biggest clones cover less than 2.5% of the sample. This sequence was found in a human donor with sarcoidosis (Löfgren's syndrome or another form), or a control subject (not recorded which). The specimen sequenced was CD4+ T cells from PBMCs.

This receptor carries the CDR3 CASSFRAGELADTDTQYF. At the DNA level, the sequence is TGTGCCAGCAGTTTCCGAGCGGGGGAACTAGCCGACACAGATACGCAGTATTTT. The chain couples TRBV6-2 or TRBV6-3 to TRBJ2-3; the central 8 bases match TRBD2. The germline V gene provides CDR1 MNHEY and CDR2 SVGEGT. Trimming takes 4 bases off V and 2 bases off J; junction bases not matched to a gene: 14. Counted from cysteine to phenylalanine, this CDR3 has 18 amino acids. Only CDR3 DNA is held: 54 bases, read in frame from base 1.